This T cell receptor beta chain is from a study of blood T cell repertoires in COVID-19. Overall study: Sites in the United States, Italy and Spain provided acute and convalescent COVID-19 samples.

A few counts support this clone. The CDR3 spans 11 residues. Germline-derived CDR1 and CDR2 are DFQATT and SNEGSKA (reference sequence). Deletions cut 3 bases from V and 8 bases from J, with 10 bases between. Authors' processing steps: Nucleated cell counts were estimated from reference gene primer amplification. Sequencing was performed with immunoSEQ multiplex PCR; in TCRdb, only in-frame clones are kept and a portion is missing. That table furnishes V, J and clone size, whereas the DNA furnished D and trimming. This table holds about 200,000 clones, more than 85% found once. The clonotype originates from a man aged 35-49 years with active or convalescent COVID-19. This chain links TRBV20-1 with TRBJ1-2; D perhaps matches TRBD1 (6 bases). The sequenced material came from peripheral blood. The CDR3 sequence is CSASAQGGYTF. The CDR3 nucleotides read TGCAGTGCTAGTGCCCAGGGGGGCTACACCTTC.